A selection of T cell receptor beta chains follows, all from one sample in a study of blood T cell repertoires in COVID-19. Libraries were prepared by immunoSEQ multiplex PCR; TCRdb keeps only in-frame clonotypes and omits some of them. The sample lists some 50,000 clones; more than 75% were seen once. The sequencing sample was made of peripheral blood. The receptors here all came from a human donor in a cohort sampled during active COVID-19. Each CDR3 is given with its conserved first and last residue. A D gene is named only where the DNA matches it firmly. The size field is filled for only some rows; it gives once, few, many or a size class.

size	V	D	length	J	CDR3	DNA
-	TRBV5-1	TRBD1	13	TRBJ2-7	CASSFDRGLEQYF	TGCGCCAGCAGCTTTGACAGGGGGCTCGAGCAGTACTTC
-	TRBV28	-	18	TRBJ1-2	CASSSPLRTAGGYYGYTF	TGTGCCAGCAGTTCTCCCCTACGGACAGCGGGAGGATACTATGGCTACACCTTC
-	TRBV7-2	-	17	TRBJ2-4	CATTPTHRPGGGGIQYF	TGTGCCACCACGCCAACCCATCGCCCGGGAGGAGGGGGCATTCAGTACTTC
few	TRBV7-2	-	14	TRBJ2-7	CASSLPGTSYEQYF	TGTGCCAGCAGCCTCCCCGGGACTTCATACGAGCAGTACTTC
-	TRBV5-3	-	14	TRBJ1-6	CARSLGQRTGPLHF	TGTGCCAGAAGCTTGGGCCAGCGAACGGGACCCCTCCACTTT
-	TRBV5-1	-	15	TRBJ1-1	CASSLVWGGSTEAFF	TGCGCCAGCAGCTTGGTCTGGGGGGGAAGCACTGAAGCTTTCTTT
-	TRBV4-1	TRBD1	14	TRBJ1-4	CASSRQGSNEKLFF	TGCGCCAGCAGCCGACAGGGCTCTAATGAAAAACTGTTTTTT
-	TRBV7-8	TRBD1	16	TRBJ2-7	CASSANRGQWAYEQYF	TGTGCCAGCAGCGCAAACAGGGGGCAGTGGGCCTACGAGCAGTACTTC
-	TRBV12-3/TRBV12-4	-	13	TRBJ2-2	CASSAFQAGELFF	TGTGCCAGCAGTGCCTTTCAGGCCGGGGAGCTGTTTTTT
-	TRBV27	-	14	TRBJ2-1	CASSFTLARNEQFF	TGTGCCAGCAGTTTCACTCTCGCCCGAAATGAGCAGTTCTTC
-	TRBV2	-	11	TRBJ2-1	CASRQTSEQFF	TGTGCCAGCAGACAGACTAGTGAGCAGTTCTTC
-	TRBV29-1	TRBD1	13	TRBJ1-1	CSVGKDRVGEAFF	TGCAGCGTAGGTAAGGACAGGGTAGGTGAAGCTTTCTTT
-	TRBV24-1	TRBD2	17	TRBJ2-3	CATSDFGLAGGPDTQYF	TGTGCCACCAGTGATTTCGGACTAGCGGGAGGACCAGATACGCAGTATTTT
-	TRBV4-1	TRBD2	19	TRBJ2-3	CASRGGEREWDVGTDTQYF	TGCGCCAGCCGCGGGGGAGAGCGGGAGTGGGATGTGGGCACAGATACGCAGTATTTT
few	TRBV19	TRBD2	16	TRBJ2-1	CASSIGTSGAWDEQFF	TGTGCCAGTAGTATCGGGACTAGCGGGGCCTGGGATGAGCAGTTCTTC
-	TRBV29-1	-	13	TRBJ2-6	CSVTDSGANVLTF	TGCAGCGTTACTGACTCTGGGGCCAACGTCCTGACTTTC
once	TRBV7-9	-	12	TRBJ1-2	CASSLDTAGYTF	TGTGCCAGCAGCTTAGACACCGCCGGCTACACCTTC
once	TRBV27	TRBD2	16	TRBJ2-1	CASRNSGSHPYNEQFF	TGTGCCAGCAGAAATAGCGGGAGTCACCCCTACAATGAGCAGTTCTTC
-	TRBV12-3/TRBV12-4	-	13	TRBJ1-6	CASIGQINSPLHF	TGTGCCAGCATTGGGCAGATCAATTCACCCCTCCACTTT
-	TRBV9	TRBD2	15	TRBJ2-5	CASTGSGGGEETQYF	TGTGCCAGCACGGGTAGCGGGGGAGGGGAAGAGACCCAGTACTTC
-	TRBV28	-	13	TRBJ1-2	CASMVPGDYGYTF	TGTGCCAGCATGGTCCCAGGGGACTATGGCTACACCTTC
-	TRBV5-1	TRBD2	15	TRBJ2-1	CASSLGTSGYNEQFF	TGCGCCAGCAGCTTAGGGACTAGCGGATACAATGAGCAGTTCTTC
-	TRBV28	TRBD1	15	TRBJ2-7	CASSLEVTGPYEQYF	TGTGCCAGCAGTTTAGAGGTGACAGGGCCCTACGAGCAGTACTTC
-	TRBV7-9	-	16	TRBJ1-3	CASSTRQASSGNTIYF	TGTGCCAGCAGCACACGACAGGCCAGCTCTGGAAACACCATATATTTT
-	TRBV5-6	-	16	TRBJ1-2	CASSLERTGGNYGYTF	TGTGCCAGCAGCTTAGAGAGAACAGGTGGTAACTATGGCTACACCTTC
few	TRBV5-4	-	15	TRBJ1-1	CASSPTGGGYTEAFF	TGTGCCAGCAGCCCCACCGGGGGGGGGTACACTGAAGCTTTCTTT
once	TRBV12-3/TRBV12-4	TRBD1	12	TRBJ1-1	CASSSRGEEAFF	TGTGCCAGCAGTTCCAGGGGGGAAGAAGCTTTCTTT
once	TRBV23-1	-	15	TRBJ2-3	CASSQSGGSTDTQYF	TGCGCCAGCAGTCAATCGGGCGGGAGCACAGATACGCAGTATTTT
-	TRBV7-2	TRBD1	13	TRBJ1-5	CASSRQQGQPQHF	TGTGCCAGCAGTCGACAACAGGGGCAGCCCCAGCATTTT
-	TRBV6-6	-	14	TRBJ2-7	CASSYPGQNPEQYF	TGTGCCAGCAGTTACCCCGGACAGAATCCCGAGCAGTACTTC
few	TRBV15	-	15	TRBJ2-1	CATSRGASTYNEQFF	TGTGCCACCAGCAGAGGAGCTAGCACCTACAATGAGCAGTTCTTC
-	TRBV11-3	-	13	TRBJ1-6	CASSLDLNSPLHF	TGTGCCAGCAGCTTAGATCTTAATTCACCCCTCCACTTT
-	TRBV2	-	15	TRBJ2-1	CASAAGLEVVNEQFF	TGTGCCAGCGCCGCGGGACTTGAGGTGGTCAATGAGCAGTTCTTC